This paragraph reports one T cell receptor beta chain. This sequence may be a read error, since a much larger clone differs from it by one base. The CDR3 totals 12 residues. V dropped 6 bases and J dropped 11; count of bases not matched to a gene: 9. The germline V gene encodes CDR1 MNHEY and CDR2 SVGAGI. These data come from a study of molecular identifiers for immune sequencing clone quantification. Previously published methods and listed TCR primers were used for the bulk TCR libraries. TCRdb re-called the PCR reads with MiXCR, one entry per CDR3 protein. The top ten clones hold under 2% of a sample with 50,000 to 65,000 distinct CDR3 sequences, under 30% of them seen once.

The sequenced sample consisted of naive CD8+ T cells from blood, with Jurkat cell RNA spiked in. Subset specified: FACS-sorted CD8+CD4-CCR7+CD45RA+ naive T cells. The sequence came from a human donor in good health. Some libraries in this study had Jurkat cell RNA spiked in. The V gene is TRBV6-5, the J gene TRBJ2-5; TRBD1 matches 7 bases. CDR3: CASSRFDREQYF. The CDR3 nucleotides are TGTGCCAGCAGCCGATTTGACAGGGAACAGTACTTC.